The rows below give T cell receptor beta chains drawn from one sample of a study of cytomegalovirus exposure and HLA in healthy donors. Method: immunoSEQ multiplex PCR; TCRdb's copy keeps in-frame clones and lacks some. The sample lists 90,000 to 100,000 clones, about three quarters seen once, with around 7% in the top ten. The source material was PBMCs. Receptors were obtained from a man aged 35-49 years in good health and CMV-seropositive. CDR3s include the opening cysteine and the closing phenylalanine or tryptophan. D genes are given only for firm matches. Clone size, where shown, is once, few, many, or a class for clones that have expanded.

v_gene,j_gene,d_gene,abundance,CDR3aa,CDR3nt
TRBV9,TRBJ2-5,TRBD1,NA,CASSADRGNFETQYF,TGTGCCAGCAGCGCGGACAGGGGGAATTTCGAGACCCAGTACTTC
TRBV5-4,TRBJ2-1,TRBD2,few,CASSQGGTSGYNEQFF,TGTGCCAGCAGCCAGGGAGGGACTAGCGGCTACAATGAGCAGTTCTTC
TRBV6-5,TRBJ1-6,NA,NA,CASSYGTTAPLHF,TGTGCCAGCAGTTATGGAACGACAGCACCCCTCCACTTT
TRBV14,TRBJ1-2,NA,NA,CASSQSGSGYTF,TGTGCCAGCAGCCAATCGGGGAGTGGCTACACCTTC
TRBV5-1,TRBJ2-6,NA,NA,CASRTSDGYSGANVLTF,TGCGCCAGCAGAACTAGTGACGGATACTCTGGGGCCAACGTCCTGACTTTC
TRBV29-1,TRBJ2-5,TRBD2,once,CSASSGFGETQYF,TGCAGCGCAAGTAGCGGGTTCGGGGAGACCCAGTACTTC
TRBV5-1,TRBJ1-4,TRBD1,NA,CASSLARDRTTNEKLFF,TGCGCCAGCAGCTTGGCCCGGGACAGGACAACTAATGAAAAACTGTTTTTT
TRBV5-4,TRBJ2-7,TRBD1,NA,CATKTQGADEQYF,TGTGCCACCAAAACACAGGGGGCTGACGAGCAGTACTTC
TRBV6-1,TRBJ1-6,NA,NA,CASRGYLGYNSPLHF,TGTGCCAGCCGCGGGTACCTTGGGTATAATTCACCCCTCCACTTT
TRBV4-1,TRBJ2-4,TRBD1,few,CASSQDAYRGAKNIQYF,TGCGCCAGCAGCCAAGACGCCTACAGGGGAGCCAAAAACATTCAGTACTTC
TRBV7-2,TRBJ2-7,TRBD1,NA,CASSLGQGTYEQYF,TGTGCCAGCAGCTTGGGACAGGGTACCTACGAGCAGTACTTC
TRBV7-2,TRBJ2-3,TRBD1,NA,CASSLQGASDTQYF,TGTGCCAGCAGCTTACAGGGGGCGTCAGATACGCAGTATTTT
TRBV7-9,TRBJ2-5,NA,NA,CASSLVRETQYF,TGTGCCAGCAGCTTAGTGCGCGAGACCCAGTACTTC
TRBV27,TRBJ1-6,TRBD1,once,CASSLNRGNSPLHF,TGTGCCAGCAGTTTAAACAGGGGGAATTCACCCCTCCACTTT
TRBV10-3,TRBJ2-1,TRBD1,NA,CAISDGTGYNEQFF,TGTGCCATCAGTGATGGGACAGGGTACAATGAGCAGTTCTTC